This passage covers 32 T cell receptor beta chains from one sample sequenced in a study of T-cell reconstitution after alpha-beta-depleted transplantation in children. Construction of the TCRbeta library involved unique molecular identifiers. TCRdb processed the PCR reads anew with MiXCR; each CDR3 protein has one entry. The sample contains some 190,000 distinct CDR3 sequences, approximately 10% of which appear only once. Sequencing was performed on PBMCs, taken before TCRalphabeta/CD19-depleted stem cell transplant. The receptors derive from a boy between 2 and 15 years old with acute myeloid leukemia, due to receive a stem cell transplant.

This clonotype occurred many times. This sequence joins TRBV29-1 and TRBJ1-1; D possibly corresponds to TRBD1 (6 bases). From germline, CDR1 is SQVTM and CDR2 ANQGSEA. The CDR3 contains 13 residues. The germline V and J ends were trimmed by 5 bases and 5 bases, with 15 bases remaining between them. The CDR3 DNA reads TGCAGCGTTCAGGCGGGGGCTAAGACTGAAGCTTTCTTT. Amino acids: CSVQAGAKTEAFF.

The sample holds many counts of this clonotype. The chain joins TRBV6-5 to TRBJ2-5; a possible D gene is TRBD2 (5 bases). CDR3 length: 16 residues. V was trimmed by 0 bases and J by 0 bases, leaving 11 bases between them. The germline V gene encodes CDR1 MNHEY and CDR2 SVGAGI. The CDR3 is CASSYSWTQYQETQYF. DNA of the CDR3: TGTGCCAGCAGTTACTCTTGGACTCAGTACCAAGAGACCCAGTACTTC.

At least ten counts were recorded for this clonotype. The chain couples TRBV27 to TRBJ2-2; D may be TRBD2 (6 bases). Germline V gene lookup returns CDR1 MNHEY and CDR2 SMNVEV (reference sequence). This CDR3 spans 16 amino acids. Trimming cost V 5 bases and J 2 bases, with 15 bases left between them. CDR3 nucleotide sequence: TGTGCCAGCAGTCCCCGACGGGACTCCAACACCGGGGAGCTGTTTTTT. It encodes CASSPRRDSNTGELFF.

This clonotype was picked up many times. V gene TRBV4-1 combines with J gene TRBJ1-1; D remains unclear. Per germline, CDR1 MGHRA and CDR2 YSYEKL. The V gene lost 5 bases and the J gene lost 5 bases, with 12 bases spanning the gap. The CDR3 runs to 13 residues. The CDR3 region is CASSLRVGTEAFF. The CDR3 DNA is TGCGCCAGCAGCTTGAGGGTTGGGACTGAAGCTTTCTTT.

There are many counts of this clonotype. The chain employs TRBV29-1 and TRBJ1-2; possibly TRBD1 for D (5 bases). V was trimmed by 7 bases and J by 5 bases, leaving 11 bases between them. This CDR3 has 11 amino acids. Germline lookup yields CDR1 SQVTM and CDR2 ANQGSEA. The CDR3 DNA is TGCAGCGGACGGGGGGAGTATGGCTACACCTTC. Its translation: CSGRGEYGYTF.

This clonotype was recorded at least ten times. The chain links TRBV20-1 to TRBJ2-2; TRBD2 matches at 10 bases. The CDR3 sequence is 16 residues long. Per the germline V gene, CDR1 is DFQATT and CDR2 is SNEGSKA (reference sequence). V lost 3 bases and J lost 5; bases outside the gene matches: 9. The CDR3 bases are TGCAGTGCTAGTAGGGTAGCGGGAGGTCTAACCGGGGAGCTGTTTTTT. Amino acid sequence: CSASRVAGGLTGELFF.

The table lists this clonotype with many counts. The chain employs TRBV4-2 and TRBJ2-3; possible D gene TRBD2, 6 bases. Germline V gene data show CDR1 as LGHNA and CDR2 as YNFKEQ. V was clipped by 4 bases and J by 3 bases, with 17 bases between them. The CDR3 is made up of 16 amino acids. Written as DNA, the CDR3 is TGTGCCAGCAGCCCCGGGACTCCACCGGGGACAGATACGCAGTATTTT. Translated, it gives CASSPGTPPGTDTQYF.

There are many counts of this clonotype. V usage is TRBV5-1 and J usage is TRBJ2-5; weak D call: TRBD1 (6 bases). The V and J ends lost 1 base and 1 base respectively, with 8 bases between them. The CDR3 length is 14 residues. Per germline, CDR1 SGHRS and CDR2 YFSETQ. The CDR3 protein is CASSLSGAQETQYF. CDR3 DNA sequence: TGCGCCAGCAGCTTGTCAGGGGCCCAAGAGACCCAGTACTTC.

This clonotype has ten or more counts. The V and J genes are TRBV20-1 and TRBJ2-3, with TRBD1 as a possible D gene (5 bases). V was shortened by 3 bases and J by 3 bases, with 10 bases between the two germline ends. CDR1 DFQATT and CDR2 SNEGSKA come from the germline V gene (reference sequence). The CDR3 loop spans 13 amino acids. In DNA form, the CDR3 reads TGCAGTGCTAGTCGTCAGGGTACAGATACGCAGTATTTT. Its translation: CSASRQGTDTQYF.

This clonotype was counted at least ten times. The CDR3 sequence: CASSLDAGVGRNEQFF. DNA of the CDR3: TGCGCCAGCAGCTTGGATGCGGGGGTGGGCCGCAATGAGCAGTTCTTC. The rearrangement links TRBV5-1 to TRBJ2-1, with 7 bases that match TRBD2. Germline V lookup: CDR1 SGHRS, CDR2 YFSETQ. Trimming took 0 bases from V and 6 from J; bases not matched to a gene: 9. This CDR3 has 16 residues.

Many counts were recorded for this clonotype. The gene calls are TRBV5-6 and TRBJ2-1; 7 bases map to TRBD2. The V gene end was trimmed by 4 bases and the J gene end by 3 bases; junction bases not matched to a gene: 4. CDR3 length: 14 amino acids. Germline values: CDR1 SGHDT, CDR2 YYEEEE. CDR3 loop: CASSLWGGYNEQFF. The CDR3 nucleotides are TGTGCCAGCAGCCTGTGGGGGGGCTACAATGAGCAGTTCTTC.

Concerning this clonotype itself: A much larger clone is a single base away; this may be a read error. V usage is TRBV2 and J usage is TRBJ2-3; D gene uncertain. Germline loops: CDR1 SNHLY, CDR2 FYNNEI. Between the trimmed V and J ends, which lost 5 bases and 3 bases, there was a span of 15 bases. The CDR3 sequence is 15 residues long. CDR3 bases: TGTGCCAGCAGTTTCCATGTCAGGAGTACAGATACGCAGTATTTT. Amino acids: CASSFHVRSTDTQYF.

This clonotype was seen ten or more times. The chain has TRBV7-9 and TRBJ2-3, with a tentative D call TRBD2 (5 bases). In germline, CDR1 is SEHNR, CDR2 FQNEAQ (reference sequence). Trimming cost V 5 bases and J 2 bases, with 20 bases left between them. This CDR3 region has 17 residues. CDR3 nucleotide sequence: TGTGCCAGCAGCCCGGCAACCCGCGGGCTAGCCACAGATACGCAGTATTTT. As protein: CASSPATRGLATDTQYF.

This clonotype was recorded many times. The chain has TRBV20-1 and TRBJ2-7, with D maybe TRBD1 (5 bases). Trimming removed 3 bases at V and 0 bases at J, with 12 bases between. The CDR3 is 14 amino acids. The V gene's germline CDR1 is DFQATT and CDR2 SNEGSKA (reference sequence). In nucleotides, the CDR3 is TGCAGTGCTAGTGGGGCAGGCAACTCCTACGAGCAGTACTTC. Residues: CSASGAGNSYEQYF.

This clonotype was picked up many times. CDR3 loop: CASSLAEVSTDTQYF. The CDR3 DNA is TGTGCCAGCAGCTTAGCAGAGGTTAGCACAGATACGCAGTATTTT. The chain carries TRBV7-6 and TRBJ2-3; D is uncertain. The CDR3 is 15 amino acids. With 0 bases removed from V and 0 bases from J, the gap between germline ends came to 7 bases. CDR1 and CDR2 (germline): SGHVS, FNYEAQ.

This clonotype appeared many times. This chain joins TRBV4-2 and TRBJ2-1, with 16 bases lining up with TRBD2. The ends lost 2 bases at V and 8 bases at J; junction bases unmatched: 3. CDR3 length: 16 amino acids. CDR1 LGHNA and CDR2 YNFKEQ come from the germline V gene. The CDR3 is CASSQSGTSGRDEQFF. In DNA form, the CDR3 reads TGTGCCAGCAGCCAATCCGGGACTAGCGGGAGGGATGAGCAGTTCTTC.

This clonotype was seen many times. The chain uses TRBV5-1 and TRBJ2-1; TRBD1 aligns across 10 bases. Germline trimming cut 4 bases from V and 6 bases from J; bases unmatched to any gene: 1. The CDR3 contains 13 residues. The germline V gene encodes CDR1 SGHRS and CDR2 YFSETQ. The CDR3 is CASSRTGGNEQFF. In DNA, the CDR3 is TGCGCCAGCAGCCGGACAGGGGGCAATGAGCAGTTCTTC.

This clonotype has ten or more counts. The rearrangement uses TRBV11-2 and TRBJ2-1; 15 nucleotides match TRBD2. The V gene's germline CDR1 is SGHAT and CDR2 FQNNGV. After removal of 1 base from V and 2 bases from J, the junction contained 6 bases not matched to a gene. This CDR3 is 19 amino acids long. The CDR3 nucleotides read TGTGCCAGCAGCTTAGGTCGGACTAGCGGGGGGGGCGCCTACAATGAGCAGTTCTTC. Protein product: CASSLGRTSGGGAYNEQFF.

This clonotype has at least ten counts. V usage is TRBV7-8 and J usage is TRBJ2-2, with no clear D. V gave up 5 bases and J gave up 2 bases, with 21 bases separating them. The CDR3 sequence is 18 residues long. CDR1 is SGHVS and CDR2 is FQNEAQ in the germline V gene. DNA of the CDR3: TGTGCCAGCAGCCCCTCCTGGTCAGGCCTCTTTAACACCGGGGAGCTGTTTTTT. Translating gives CASSPSWSGLFNTGELFF.

At least ten counts were recorded for this clonotype. The gene calls are TRBV12-3 or TRBV12-4 and TRBJ2-5; D unclear. This CDR3 contains 14 residues. Between the trimmed V and J ends, which lost 1 base and 0 bases, there was a span of 6 bases. In nucleotides, the CDR3 is TGTGCCAGCAGTTTAGGTCTTAACCAAGAGACCCAGTACTTC. Its translation is CASSLGLNQETQYF.

This clonotype occurred many times. Here the CDR3 DNA reads TGTGCCAGCAGCCGATGGGGGTCCGGAAACACCATATATTTT. It specifies CASSRWGSGNTIYF. The J gene is TRBJ1-3, the V gene TRBV11-2, with a possible D match to TRBD1 (5 bases). Germline V lookup: CDR1 SGHAT, CDR2 FQNNGV. The V end lost 5 bases, the J end lost 4 bases, and 12 bases lay between the germline ends. The CDR3 extends over 14 amino acids.

At least ten counts were recorded for this clonotype. The chain's CDR3 is CASSSSAGGPNGNEQFF. The CDR3 DNA follows: TGTGCCAGCAGTTCATCGGCGGGAGGGCCTAATGGGAATGAGCAGTTCTTC. The rearrangement joins TRBV12-3 or TRBV12-4 to TRBJ2-1, with 9 bases aligning to TRBD2. CDR3 length: 17 residues. J was trimmed by 7 bases and V by 4 bases; bases with no gene match: 14.

This clonotype came up a few times. V and J are TRBV7-2 and TRBJ1-1; 8 bases align to TRBD1. Germline V lookup: CDR1 SGHTA, CDR2 FQGNSA. Losses at the gene ends were 4 bases for V and 11 bases for J; bases not matched to a gene: 12. The CDR3 covers 14 residues. CDR3 loop: CASSSYRQGIRAFF. Here the CDR3 DNA reads TGTGCCAGCAGCTCCTATAGACAGGGGATAAGGGCTTTCTTT.

This clonotype was seen ten or more times. V and J are TRBV7-8 and TRBJ2-1, with unresolved D. V lost 6 bases to trimming and J lost 2 bases, with 8 bases between them. This CDR3 has 13 amino acids. Germline lookup yields CDR1 SGHVS and CDR2 FQNEAQ. The CDR3 region is CASRLGTYNEQFF. As DNA, the CDR3 is TGTGCCAGCAGATTGGGTACCTACAATGAGCAGTTCTTC.

This clonotype was detected many times. V usage is TRBV25-1 and J usage is TRBJ1-6; possible D gene TRBD1, 5 bases. Trimming removed 4 bases from V and 9 bases from J, with 10 bases in between. The CDR3 length is 13 residues. The V gene's germline CDR1 is MGHDK and CDR2 SYGVNS. The CDR3 DNA reads as TGTGCCAGCAGTGGCCAGGGAGGTTCACCCCTCCACTTT. It translates to CASSGQGGSPLHF.

This clonotype occurred many times. The CDR3 DNA reads as TGTGCCACCACAGGGGAGGCCGGGGAGCTGTTTTTT. Encoded protein: CATTGEAGELFF. The chain uses TRBV2 and TRBJ2-2; perhaps TRBD1 as D (7 bases). V was shortened by 10 bases and J by 6 bases, with 12 bases between the two germline ends. CDR1 SNHLY and CDR2 FYNNEI come from the germline V gene. The CDR3 is made up of 12 amino acids.

This clonotype was recorded many times. This chain uses TRBV3-1 with TRBJ2-3, with D uncertain. From germline, CDR1 is LGHDT and CDR2 YNNKEL (reference sequence). V was shortened by 1 base and J by 2 bases, with 7 bases between the two germline ends. CDR3 length equals 14 residues. The CDR3 nucleotides read TGTGCCAGCAGCCAAGTGGGATTCACAGATACGCAGTATTTT. Its translation: CASSQVGFTDTQYF.

This clonotype was counted ten times or more. This rearrangement joins TRBV29-1 to TRBJ2-7, with D possibly TRBD1 on 5 matching bases. Germline CDR1 SQVTM, CDR2 ANQGSEA. Trimming stripped 4 bases from V and 2 bases from J, with 9 bases between. CDR3 length: 12 residues. The CDR3 coding sequence is TGCAGCGTTGGGGCAGGGCCCTACGAGCAGTACTTC. Its protein is CSVGAGPYEQYF.

By share, this clonotype counts as large (0.1 to 1%). This chain uses TRBV7-9 with TRBJ2-1, with D maybe TRBD1 (6 bases). Per germline, CDR1 SEHNR and CDR2 FQNEAQ (reference sequence). V lost 10 bases to trimming and J lost 10 bases, with 20 bases between them. The CDR3 runs 13 residues. For the CDR3, the DNA is TGTGCCACCGGAACAGGGCAGTCGAAAGAGCAGTTCTTC. Its translation: CATGTGQSKEQFF.

Many counts were recorded for this clonotype. J is TRBJ1-6 and V is TRBV10-3; the match to TRBD1 covers 7 bases. The CDR3 is 14 amino acids. J gave up 7 bases and V 7 bases, and 7 bases lay outside the gene matches. Germline V lookup: CDR1 ENHRY, CDR2 SYGVKD. The CDR3 region has the DNA TGTGCCATCATTCGACAGGGAAGGAATTCACCCCTCCACTTT. Protein: CAIIRQGRNSPLHF.

The table lists this clonotype with many counts. This sequence joins TRBV4-2 and TRBJ1-5; 11 positions agree with TRBD1. Germline CDR1 and CDR2: LGHNA and YNFKEQ. CDR3 length equals 15 residues. The trim removed 1 base at V and 11 bases at J, leaving 7 bases unmatched. The DNA for the CDR3 is TGTGCCAGCAGCCAAGTCAAGGGACAGGGGGAAGCCCAGCATTTT. This translates into CASSQVKGQGEAQHF.

Many counts were recorded for this clonotype. V gene TRBV9 combines with J gene TRBJ1-5; D is unclear. Trimming took off 0 bases at V and 4 bases at J, with 8 bases between the two ends. The CDR3 loop spans 14 amino acids. The V gene's germline CDR1 is SGDLS and CDR2 YYNGEE. CDR3 residues: CASSVGFGNQPQHF. CDR3 nucleotide sequence: TGTGCCAGCAGCGTAGGATTCGGTAATCAGCCCCAGCATTTT.